A single sample gave rise to the 26 T cell receptor beta chains below, sequenced in a study of cytomegalovirus exposure and HLA in healthy donors. 60 Vbeta and 13 Jbeta primers were used in PCR. Assay: immunoSEQ multiplex PCR; the TCRdb copy retains only in-frame clones and omits some. The sample carries about 55,000 clones, over 65% recorded once. The specimen sequenced was PBMCs. Receptors were obtained from a man aged 40-49 years in good health and CMV-seropositive.

The J gene is TRBJ1-1, the V gene TRBV18; 9 nucleotides line up with TRBD1. The CDR3 is 15 amino acids. V trimming: 5 bases; J trimming: 6 bases; junction bases outside the gene matches: 10. Germline CDR1 reads KGHSH; CDR2 reads LQKENI. The DNA of the CDR3 is TGTGCCAGCTCAGGGGCCGGGACAGGGTTCGCTGAAGCTTTCTTT. As protein: CASSGAGTGFAEAFF.

The J gene is TRBJ1-4, the V gene TRBV9, with TRBD1 matching over 7 bases. With 4 bases clipped from V and 8 bases from J, the junction kept 11 bases outside the gene matches. Germline CDR1 reads SGDLS; CDR2 reads YYNGEE. This CDR3 has 15 residues. The CDR3 nucleotides are TGTGCCAGCAGCTCACAAACAGGGGACGAAGAAAAACTGTTTTTT. This encodes CASSSQTGDEEKLFF.

This chain uses TRBV27 with TRBJ1-2; 8 bases agree with TRBD1. Germline CDR1 and CDR2: MNHEY and SMNVEV (reference sequence). CDR3 length: 15 amino acids. The ends lost 5 bases at V and 4 bases at J; junction bases unmatched: 9. CDR3 protein: CASSADRAVIYGYTF. CDR3 nucleotides: TGTGCCAGCAGTGCGGACAGGGCAGTTATCTATGGCTACACCTTC.

This clone showed up just a few times. CDR3 nucleotides: TGTGCCAGCAGCGTCACCCGCACAGGAGAAGCTTTCTTT. It is translated as CASSVTRTGEAFF. V is TRBV9 and J is TRBJ1-1; perhaps TRBD1 as D (5 bases). Germline-derived CDR1 and CDR2 are SGDLS and YYNGEE. V gave up 2 bases and J gave up 8 bases, with 13 bases separating them. The CDR3 has 13 amino acids. The full variable domain, in which reference TRBV9 and TRBJ1-1 provide the parts outside the CDR3, is DSGVTQTPKHLITATGQRVTLRCSPRSGDLSVYWYQQSLDQGLQFLIQYYNGEERAKGNILERFSAQQFPDLHSELNLSSLELGDSALYFCASSVTRTGEAFFGQGTRLTVV.

This sequence joins TRBV13 and TRBJ1-2; the D gene is possibly TRBD1 (6 bases). The length of the CDR3 is 18 residues. The V gene lost 5 bases and the J gene lost 3 bases, with 25 bases spanning the gap. Germline assignment: CDR1 PRHDT and CDR2 FYEKMQ (reference sequence). DNA of the CDR3: TGTGCCAGCAGCAACCCCCGGGGGGGCAAAACGTTTGACTATGGCTACACCTTC. Translating gives CASSNPRGGKTFDYGYTF.

The genes are TRBV4-1 and TRBJ2-1, with TRBD1 as a possible D gene (5 bases). This CDR3 is built from 12 residues. Germline lookup yields CDR1 MGHRA and CDR2 YSYEKL. Deletions cut 2 bases from V and 10 bases from J, with 9 bases between. The CDR3 protein is CASSQKGLEQFF. The CDR3, as DNA: TGCGCCAGCAGCCAAAAGGGGTTAGAGCAGTTCTTC.

The J gene is TRBJ2-1, the V gene TRBV5-1; D call uncertain. The CDR3 consists of 12 residues. The V end lost 1 base, the J end lost 10 bases, and 9 bases lay between the germline ends. Germline values: CDR1 SGHRS, CDR2 YFSETQ. CDR3 sequence: CASSLMAYEQFF. CDR3 coding DNA: TGCGCCAGCAGCTTGATGGCTTACGAGCAGTTCTTC.

The chain combines TRBV4-1 with TRBJ1-2; TRBD1 is a possible D gene (5 bases). Germline CDR1 and CDR2: MGHRA and YSYEKL. The CDR3 length is 17 residues. Trimming cost V 2 bases and J 0 bases, with 16 bases left between them. The DNA for the CDR3 is TGCGCCAGCAGCCAACCTCACAGGAGCCCTTCTAACTATGGCTACACCTTC. Its protein product is CASSQPHRSPSNYGYTF.

The V gene is TRBV27, the J gene TRBJ1-2; weak D call: TRBD1 (5 bases). The germline CDR1 and CDR2 sequences are MNHEY and SMNVEV (reference sequence). This CDR3 contains 14 residues. Trimming shortened V by 2 bases and J by 8 bases, and 15 bases separated the two germline ends. DNA of the CDR3: TGTGCCAGCAGTTTAGTAGGGGAAAAGGAAGGCTACACCTTC. Translated: CASSLVGEKEGYTF.

This clone was detected only once. V gene TRBV7-9 combines with J gene TRBJ2-5; 8 bases fit TRBD1. Per the germline V gene, CDR1 is SEHNR and CDR2 is FQNEAQ (reference sequence). V lost 4 bases, J lost 7 bases, and 8 bases stayed unmatched. The CDR3 spans 14 residues. In DNA form, the CDR3 reads TGTGCCAGCAGCTCATCTGGACAGGGCGTGACCCAGTACTTC. This gives the protein CASSSSGQGVTQYF.

The chain combines TRBV5-6 with TRBJ1-2, with D unclear. The CDR3 contains 14 residues. Looked up from germline, CDR1 is SGHDT and CDR2 is YYEEEE. V was trimmed by 4 bases and J by 2 bases, leaving 12 bases between them. CDR3 residues: CASSLDGVNYGYTF. As DNA, the CDR3 is TGTGCCAGCAGCCTAGACGGGGTAAACTATGGCTACACCTTC.

The CDR3 reads CASSYVTPLERGYTF. CDR3 in DNA: TGTGCCAGCAGTTACGTAACTCCCCTGGAGAGGGGCTACACCTTC. This chain connects TRBV6-6 to TRBJ1-2; D not certain. The ends were cut back, 2 bases at V and 8 bases at J, with 18 bases in the middle. Germline CDR1 reads MNHNY; CDR2 reads SVGAGI (reference sequence). This CDR3 spans 15 amino acids.

This chain joins TRBV7-6 and TRBJ2-2, with 8 bases aligning to TRBD2. CDR1 is SGHVS, CDR2 FNYEAQ, per germline. V was clipped by 3 bases and J by 0 bases; unmatched bases: 15. The CDR3 runs 20 residues. CDR3 coding DNA: TGTGCCAGCAGCTTTTTGAGGGGGACTAGTAGAAACGCGAACACCGGGGAGCTGTTTTTT. Its translation is CASSFLRGTSRNANTGELFF.

V gene TRBV7-8 combines with J gene TRBJ1-1; 9 bases align to TRBD1. CDR1 and CDR2 from the germline V gene are SGHVS and FQNEAQ. This CDR3 is built from 13 residues. With 4 bases clipped from V and 10 bases from J, the junction kept 7 bases outside the gene matches. Here the CDR3 DNA reads TGTGCCAGCAGCTCTCGACAGGGGGTCGGAGCTTTCTTT. Its protein is CASSSRQGVGAFF.

This clone was recorded a few times. CDR3 loop: CASTEGQVNTEAFF. CDR3 DNA sequence: TGTGCCAGCACTGAGGGACAGGTTAACACTGAAGCTTTCTTT. The V and J genes are TRBV2 and TRBJ1-1, with TRBD1 identical over 8 bases. Unmatched junction bases numbered 6, after V lost 7 bases and J lost 2 bases. The CDR3 consists of 14 residues. Germline assignment: CDR1 SNHLY and CDR2 FYNNEI.

The chain combines TRBV2 with TRBJ1-1; D remains ambiguous. The germline V and J ends were trimmed by 1 base and 1 base, with 7 bases remaining between them. CDR3 length equals 14 residues. Germline CDR1 reads SNHLY; CDR2 reads FYNNEI. CDR3 DNA: TGTGCCAGCAGTGAAGACGGTGAGAACACTGAAGCTTTCTTT. Amino acids: CASSEDGENTEAFF.

This rearrangement joins TRBV9 to TRBJ1-2, with a possible D match to TRBD1 (6 bases). Trimming took off 3 bases at V and 2 bases at J, with 11 bases between the two ends. Germline V gene lookup returns CDR1 SGDLS and CDR2 YYNGEE. The CDR3 is 14 amino acids. The CDR3 DNA reads TGTGCCAGCAGCGATGGGACACTCAACTATGGCTACACCTTC. This gives the protein CASSDGTLNYGYTF.

The rearrangement links TRBV5-6 to TRBJ2-7; the match to TRBD1 covers 10 bases. Germline V gives CDR1 SGHDT, CDR2 YYEEEE. V lost 4 bases to trimming and J lost 1 base; unmatched junction nucleotides: 2. The CDR3 runs 14 residues. CDR3: CASSRGQGSYEQYF. CDR3 DNA sequence: TGTGCCAGCAGCCGGGGACAGGGGTCCTACGAGCAGTACTTC.

Sample share makes this clone medium-sized. The chain has TRBV6-4 and TRBJ2-3, with 10 bases matching TRBD2. The V and J ends lost 5 bases and 2 bases, in that order; junction bases with no gene match: 1. The germline V gene encodes CDR1 MRHNA and CDR2 SNTAGT. This CDR3 contains 14 residues. The CDR3 region is CASSSGGATDTQYF. The CDR3 DNA reads as TGTGCCAGCAGTAGCGGGGGGGCCACAGATACGCAGTATTTT.

A few counts support this clone. The gene calls are TRBV5-4 and TRBJ2-3, with TRBD2 identical over 9 bases. V was clipped by 7 bases and J by 6 bases; unmatched bases: 6. Germline-derived CDR1 and CDR2 are SGHNT and YYREEE (reference sequence). The CDR3 loop spans 13 amino acids. The CDR3 protein is CASGGGGDDTQYF. CDR3 in DNA: TGTGCCAGCGGGGGCGGGGGGGACGATACGCAGTATTTT.

The V and J genes are TRBV6-5 and TRBJ2-3; D is ambiguous. The CDR3 has 11 residues. The germline gives CDR1 MNHEY, CDR2 SVGAGI. Trimming shortened V by 5 bases and J by 8 bases, and 8 bases separated the two germline ends. CDR3 sequence: CASSGPATQYF. The CDR3 DNA sequence: TGTGCCAGCAGTGGGCCCGCTACGCAGTATTTT.

The table lists this clone with many counts. The V and J genes are TRBV4-1 and TRBJ1-5; TRBD1 agrees at 7 bases. With 3 bases clipped from V and 4 bases from J, the junction kept 6 bases outside the gene matches. Germline assignment: CDR1 MGHRA and CDR2 YSYEKL. The CDR3 loop spans 15 amino acids. The CDR3 region is CASSQGGQVNQPQHF. CDR3 sequence (DNA): TGCGCCAGCAGCCAGGGTGGACAGGTAAATCAGCCCCAGCATTTT.

This clone was seen a handful of times. The V and J genes are TRBV2 and TRBJ1-6; 9 bases fit TRBD1. Germline CDR1 and CDR2: SNHLY and FYNNEI. The CDR3 covers 15 residues. J lost 9 bases, V lost 11 bases, and 14 bases had no gene match. The CDR3 spells CAHDPQTGGSSPLHF. As DNA, the CDR3 is TGTGCCCACGATCCACAGACAGGGGGTAGTTCACCCCTCCACTTT.

This clone has a handful of counts. The chain is built from TRBV15 and TRBJ2-3; a possible D gene is TRBD2 (5 bases). The CDR3 is made up of 13 amino acids. Looked up from germline, CDR1 is LNHNV and CDR2 is YYDKDF (reference sequence). Trimming left V 3 bases short and J 5 bases short, with 9 bases between. The CDR3 region is CATSREVGDTQYF. The CDR3 bases are TGTGCCACCAGCAGGGAGGTAGGAGATACGCAGTATTTT.

This rearrangement joins TRBV2 to TRBJ1-5; 8 bases fit TRBD1. CDR1 and CDR2 from the germline V gene are SNHLY and FYNNEI. The CDR3 has 14 amino acids. After removal of 9 bases from V and 6 bases from J, the junction contained 10 bases not matched to a gene. Written as DNA, the CDR3 is TGTGCCAGTAACCGGGGACAGGCCGGTCAGCCCCAGCATTTT. This encodes CASNRGQAGQPQHF.

This chain links TRBV4-1 with TRBJ2-1; 12 bases align to TRBD2. The CDR3 runs to 15 residues. The V gene end was trimmed by 4 bases and the J gene end by 9 bases; junction bases not matched to a gene: 7. The V gene's germline CDR1 is MGHRA and CDR2 YSYEKL. This chain's CDR3 is CASSLRTSGVVEQFF. As DNA, the CDR3 is TGCGCCAGCAGCCTGCGGACTAGCGGGGTGGTTGAGCAGTTCTTC.